What follows are 24 T cell receptor beta chains derived from one specimen sequenced in a study of early T cells in non-severe SARS-CoV-2 infection. In TCRdb, the 5' RACE reads were re-called with MiXCR into one record per CDR3 protein. The sample has 45,000 to 65,000 distinct CDR3 sequences; 8% to 13% are singletons. Input material: whole blood. The receptors shown here come from an adult who was a healthcare worker with PCR-confirmed SARS-CoV-2 infection or an uninfected control (not recorded which).

This chain joins TRBV11-1 and TRBJ2-6; no clear D gene. Germline CDR1 SGHAT, CDR2 FQDESV (reference sequence). CDR3 length equals 13 residues. The V and J ends lost 5 bases and 0 bases respectively, with 2 bases between them. As DNA, the CDR3 is TGTGCCAGCAGCCACTCTGGGGCCAACGTCCTGACTTTC. Amino acid sequence: CASSHSGANVLTF.

The chain recombines TRBV11-2 with TRBJ1-1; weak D call: TRBD1 (5 bases). Germline assignment: CDR1 SGHAT and CDR2 FQNNGV. This CDR3 spans 14 amino acids. V was trimmed by 3 bases and J by 5 bases, leaving 13 bases between them. CDR3 in DNA: TGTGCCAGCAGCTTTGAGGGGTGGGAAACTGAAGCTTTCTTT. Protein product: CASSFEGWETEAFF.

This clonotype was recorded many times. The V gene is TRBV28, the J gene TRBJ2-1; no clear D gene. The CDR3 is 16 residues long. Germline V CDR1 and CDR2: MDHEN, SYDVKM. V lost 4 bases, J lost 8 bases, and 21 bases lay in between. Here the CDR3 DNA reads TGTGCCAGCAGTTCCCTTTCGGGCCCGGTGTACGATGAGCAGTTCTTC. Protein sequence: CASSSLSGPVYDEQFF.

In this sample, this clonotype turned up many times. This chain joins TRBV29-1 and TRBJ2-5; TRBD2 matches at 11 bases. Germline V gene sequence: CDR1 SQVTM, CDR2 ANQGSEA. Trimming removed 6 bases from V and 5 bases from J; junction bases left unmatched: 11. This CDR3 has 15 residues. CDR3 DNA sequence: TGCAGCGTCGATACTAGCGGGGGCCCCGGGGAGACCCAGTACTTC. Translating it yields CSVDTSGGPGETQYF.

This clonotype was seen a handful of times. V usage is TRBV5-4 and J usage is TRBJ2-7, with a tentative D call TRBD2 (5 bases). V was clipped by 2 bases and J by 2 bases, with 11 bases between them. CDR3 length: 14 amino acids. From germline, CDR1 is SGHNT and CDR2 YYREEE (reference sequence). The CDR3 sequence is CASSLGGDPYEQYF. The CDR3 DNA sequence: TGTGCCAGCAGCTTAGGAGGAGACCCCTACGAGCAGTACTTC.

This clonotype has a handful of counts. The V call is TRBV28, the J call TRBJ2-3; a weak D match, TRBD2 (6 bases). The CDR3 loop spans 12 amino acids. V dropped 7 bases and J dropped 5 bases, with 10 bases sitting between them. Germline V gene sequence: CDR1 MDHEN, CDR2 SYDVKM. Here the CDR3 reads CASTSAGDTQYF. CDR3 coding DNA: TGTGCCAGCACTAGCGCAGGAGATACGCAGTATTTT.

The V gene is TRBV27, the J gene TRBJ1-2, with D unresolved. The CDR3 is 12 amino acids. V was clipped by 7 bases and J by 3 bases, with 9 bases between them. CDR1 and CDR2 from the germline V gene are MNHEY and SMNVEV (reference sequence). The CDR3 sequence is CASIRYYYGYTF. CDR3 sequence (DNA): TGTGCCAGCATTCGTTACTACTATGGCTACACCTTC.

This clonotype was observed many times. The chain is built from TRBV7-8 and TRBJ2-2, with D hard to call. The CDR3 runs to 17 residues. The V end lost 1 base, the J end lost 7 bases, and 19 bases lay between the germline ends. The germline CDR1 and CDR2 sequences are SGHVS and FQNEAQ. This chain's CDR3 is CASSLDPVETLDGELFF. CDR3 coding DNA: TGTGCCAGCAGCTTAGATCCAGTAGAGACGTTAGACGGGGAGCTGTTTTTT.

This clonotype was found a few times. The conserved final phenylalanine or tryptophan is absent from the CDR3, which likely points to a read error. The DNA is left out, because the CDR3 cannot be placed on it with certainty; the CDR3 is given as TCRdb lists it. The rearrangement joins TRBV4-3 to TRBJ1-1; the table's D gene call, TRBD1, was not cross checked with the DNA. The CDR3 spans 18 residues, counting both ends. Per the germline V gene, CDR1 is LGHNA and CDR2 is YSLEER. The CDR3 spells CASSQDVDRADGPTEAFS.

This clonotype has a count of ten or more. The gene calls are TRBV6-5 and TRBJ1-4; D is unclear. Germline V CDR1 and CDR2: MNHEY, SVGAGI. The length of the CDR3 is 15 residues. V was trimmed by 7 bases and J by 2 bases, leaving 14 bases between them. CDR3 sequence reads: CASTLSGNTNEKLFF. The CDR3 DNA sequence: TGTGCCAGCACCTTATCCGGGAATACTAATGAAAAACTGTTTTTT.

The rearrangement links TRBV6-5 to TRBJ1-2; TRBD1 aligns across 7 bases. The V gene's germline CDR1 is MNHEY and CDR2 SVGAGI. Losses at the gene ends were 6 bases for V and 4 bases for J; bases not matched to a gene: 14. The CDR3 is 16 residues long. The CDR3 sequence: CASRRGSDRDSYGYTF. Written as DNA, the CDR3 is TGTGCCAGCAGGCGAGGTTCCGACCGGGACAGCTATGGCTACACCTTC.

This clonotype was counted many times. The chain couples TRBV5-1 to TRBJ1-2; no clear D gene. The germline CDR1 and CDR2 sequences are SGHRS and YFSETQ. Trimming took 3 bases from V and 3 from J, leaving 9 bases between them. CDR3 length: 13 residues. This CDR3 reads CASSYKVDYGYTF. Here the CDR3 DNA reads TGCGCCAGCAGCTACAAGGTGGACTATGGCTACACCTTC.

This chain links TRBV20-1 with TRBJ1-1; 8 nucleotides match TRBD1. The CDR3 sequence is 14 residues long. V lost 5 bases and J lost 3; bases outside the gene matches: 8. CDR1 DFQATT and CDR2 SNEGSKA come from the germline V gene (reference sequence). CDR3 sequence: CSASRTGLDTEAFF. The CDR3 coding sequence is TGCAGTGCTTCCAGGACAGGGTTGGACACTGAAGCTTTCTTT.

This clonotype was recorded a few times. The rearrangement joins TRBV7-2 to TRBJ2-1; no firm D call. Germline-derived CDR1 and CDR2 are SGHTA and FQGNSA. V lost 2 bases and J lost 1, with 12 bases in between. This CDR3 is built from 16 residues. Here the CDR3 reads CASSLPLRVSYNEQFF. In DNA form, the CDR3 reads TGTGCCAGCAGCTTACCTTTAAGGGTTTCCTACAATGAGCAGTTCTTC.

This rearrangement joins TRBV5-1 to TRBJ2-7, with TRBD2 as a possible D gene (6 bases). V lost 3 bases, J lost 6 bases, and 19 bases lay in between. Germline V gives CDR1 SGHRS, CDR2 YFSETQ. The CDR3 sequence is 15 residues long. CDR3 nucleotides: TGCGCCAGCAGCTCCGGGGGACTCCGAGAGAGCGAGCAGTACTTC. Translation gives CASSSGGLRESEQYF.

This clonotype was observed many times. This rearrangement joins TRBV10-2 to TRBJ1-5; D might be TRBD1 (6 bases). Trimming stripped 2 bases from V and 6 bases from J, with 17 bases between. From germline, CDR1 is WSHSY and CDR2 SAAADI. CDR3 length: 16 residues. The CDR3 bases are TGCGCCAGCAGTGAGATGTGGACAGCCGTCGGTCAGCCCCAGCATTTT. It is translated as CASSEMWTAVGQPQHF.

This chain uses TRBV28 with TRBJ2-7; no clear D. The germline CDR1 and CDR2 sequences are MDHEN and SYDVKM. Trimming shortened V by 6 bases and J by 6 bases, and 12 bases separated the two germline ends. CDR3 length: 12 residues. The CDR3 protein is CASSFGQIEQYF. Here the CDR3 DNA reads TGTGCCAGCAGCTTCGGGCAAATCGAGCAGTACTTC.

This clonotype was observed a few times. The chain is built from TRBV9 and TRBJ2-3, with D uncertain. V was cut by 2 bases and J by 2 bases, with 9 bases left in between. Germline loops: CDR1 SGDLS, CDR2 YYNGEE. The CDR3 loop spans 14 amino acids. This CDR3 reads CASSVELNTDTQYF. The CDR3 nucleotides are TGTGCCAGCAGCGTGGAACTGAACACAGATACGCAGTATTTT. The variable domain in full, completed from reference TRBV9 and TRBJ2-3, reads DSGVTQTPKHLITATGQRVTLRCSPRSGDLSVYWYQQSLDQGLQFLIQYYNGEERAKGNILERFSAQQFPDLHSELNLSSLELGDSALYFCASSVELNTDTQYFGPGTRLTVL.

This clonotype has ten or more counts. This rearrangement joins TRBV6-5 to TRBJ2-1; a weak D match, TRBD1 (6 bases). The CDR3 totals 15 residues. Germline CDR1 reads MNHEY; CDR2 reads SVGAGI. The V and J ends lost 6 bases and 1 base respectively, with 13 bases between them. As DNA, the CDR3 is TGTGCCAGCAGCAAAGGGGGTTGGTCCTACAATGAGCAGTTCTTC. It is translated as CASSKGGWSYNEQFF.

The rearrangement uses TRBV21-1 and TRBJ2-1; whether TRBD2, the table's D call, matches the DNA was not checked. TRBV21-1 is flagged as a pseudogene. The CDR3 is made up of 17 amino acids. The CDR3 loop reads CASSSYSSGSSYNEQFF. The CDR3 nucleotides are TGTGCCAGCAGCAGCTATTCTAGCGGGAGTTCCTACAATGAGCAGTTCTTC.

This clonotype was seen only a few times. J is TRBJ2-7 and V is TRBV7-9, with D perhaps TRBD2 (5 bases). V lost 3 bases to trimming and J lost 5 bases, with 14 bases between them. This CDR3 spans 14 amino acids. Germline loops: CDR1 SEHNR, CDR2 FQNEAQ (reference sequence). Written as DNA, the CDR3 is TGTGCCAGCAGCTTCGGCTACCGGGAACACGAGCAGTACTTC. Translation gives CASSFGYREHEQYF.

This clonotype appeared many times. This CDR3 is CASSVVGSTHPNTEAFF. CDR3 coding DNA: TGTGCCAGCAGCGTAGTAGGATCAACTCACCCGAACACTGAAGCTTTCTTT. The gene calls are TRBV9 and TRBJ1-1; D uncertain. This CDR3 comprises 17 residues. CDR1 SGDLS and CDR2 YYNGEE come from the germline V gene. V was trimmed by 0 bases and J by 1 base, leaving 16 bases between them.

The chain uses TRBV29-1 and TRBJ2-5; D is uncertain. This CDR3 comprises 14 residues. V lost 1 base and J lost 4, with 13 bases in between. Germline V gene data show CDR1 as SQVTM and CDR2 as ANQGSEA. This CDR3 is CSVEGYGTRETQYF. The CDR3 DNA reads as TGCAGCGTTGAAGGGTACGGCACAAGAGAGACCCAGTACTTC.

This clonotype has a count of ten or more. V gene TRBV7-3 combines with J gene TRBJ2-6; TRBD2 is a possible D gene (6 bases). Trimming removed 5 bases from V and 0 bases from J, with 14 bases in between. This CDR3 has 17 residues. Per germline, CDR1 SGHTA and CDR2 FQGTGA. The CDR3 sequence: CASSPEGSRSGANVLTF. The CDR3 DNA follows: TGTGCCAGCAGCCCGGAGGGAAGTCGCTCTGGGGCCAACGTCCTGACTTTC.